This T cell receptor beta chain is from a study of tumor and adjacent non-tumor tissue in lung cancer. The CDR3 spans 16 residues. CDR1 and CDR2 from the germline V gene are WSHSY and SAAADI. Concerning this clonotype itself: Its antigen is not known. One end of the junction varies from germline; a read error may be responsible.

The library came from three nested PCR rounds adapted from ARM-PCR protocols. In TCRdb, the multiplex PCR reads were re-called with MiXCR into one record per CDR3 protein. The data hold over 85,000 distinct CDR3 sequences, with roughly 84% observed a single time. Study-wide results and caveats: Compared with tumor, normal lung showed significantly lower TCR diversity.

This sample's RNA came from whole unsorted tissue. Sequencing was performed on lung tumor tissue. V gene TRBV10-2 combines with J gene TRBJ2-5, with D perhaps given as TRBD1 or TRBD2 (5 bases each). The sequence derives from a man aged 70-80 years with non-small cell lung cancer. CDR3: CAIQGDTTRGGETRYF. In nucleotides, the CDR3 is TGCGCCATCCAGGGAGATACAACGAGGGGTGGGGAGACCCGGTACTTC.